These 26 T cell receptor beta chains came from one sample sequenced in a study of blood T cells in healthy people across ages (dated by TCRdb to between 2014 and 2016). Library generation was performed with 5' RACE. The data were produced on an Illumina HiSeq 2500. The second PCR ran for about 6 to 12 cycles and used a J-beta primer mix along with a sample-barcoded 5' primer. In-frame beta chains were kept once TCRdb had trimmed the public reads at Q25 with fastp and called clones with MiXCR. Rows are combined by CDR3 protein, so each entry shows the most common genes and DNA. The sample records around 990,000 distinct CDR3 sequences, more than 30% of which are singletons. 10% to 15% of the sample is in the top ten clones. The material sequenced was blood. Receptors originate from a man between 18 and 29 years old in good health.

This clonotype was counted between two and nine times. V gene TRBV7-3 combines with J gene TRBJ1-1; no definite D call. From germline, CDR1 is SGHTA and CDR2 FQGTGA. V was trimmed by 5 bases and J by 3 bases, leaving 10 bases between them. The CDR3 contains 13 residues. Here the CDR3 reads CASSNNVDTEAFF. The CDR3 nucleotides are TGTGCCAGCAGCAATAACGTAGACACTGAAGCTTTCTTT.

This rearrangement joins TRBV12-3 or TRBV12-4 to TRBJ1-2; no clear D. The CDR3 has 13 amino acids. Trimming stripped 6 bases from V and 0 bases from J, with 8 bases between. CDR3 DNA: TGTGCCAGCAGCCCGGCTTCTAACTATGGCTACACCTTC. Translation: CASSPASNYGYTF.

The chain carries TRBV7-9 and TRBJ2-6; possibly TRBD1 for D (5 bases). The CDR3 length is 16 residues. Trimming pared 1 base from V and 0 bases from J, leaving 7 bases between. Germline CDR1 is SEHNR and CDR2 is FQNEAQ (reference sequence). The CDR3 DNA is TGTGCCAGCAGCTTAGTCACAGGCTCTGGGGCCAACGTCCTGACTTTC. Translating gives CASSLVTGSGANVLTF. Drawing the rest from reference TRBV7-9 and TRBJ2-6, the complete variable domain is DTGVSQNPRHKITKRGQNVTFRCDPISEHNRLYWYRQTLGQGPEFLTYFQNEAQLEKSRLLSDRFSAERPKGSFSTLEIQRTEQGDSAMYLCASSLVTGSGANVLTFGAGSRLTVL.

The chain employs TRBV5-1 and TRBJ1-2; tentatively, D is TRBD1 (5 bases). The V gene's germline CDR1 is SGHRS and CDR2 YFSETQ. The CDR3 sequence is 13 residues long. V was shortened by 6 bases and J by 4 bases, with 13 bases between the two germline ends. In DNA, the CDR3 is TGCGCCAGCACCGGAGGGACGGCCTATGGCTACACCTTC. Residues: CASTGGTAYGYTF.

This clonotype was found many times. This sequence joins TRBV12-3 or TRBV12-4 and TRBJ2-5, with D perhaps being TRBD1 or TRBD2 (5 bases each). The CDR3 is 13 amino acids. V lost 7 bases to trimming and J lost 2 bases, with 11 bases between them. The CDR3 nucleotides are TGTGCCAGCACCGGGGCGGAACAAGAGACCCAGTACTTC. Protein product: CASTGAEQETQYF.

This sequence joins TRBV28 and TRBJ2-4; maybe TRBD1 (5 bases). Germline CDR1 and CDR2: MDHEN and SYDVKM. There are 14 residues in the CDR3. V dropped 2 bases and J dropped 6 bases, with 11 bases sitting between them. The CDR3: CASSLTGLLNIQYF. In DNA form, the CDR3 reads TGTGCCAGCAGTTTAACAGGCTTATTAAACATTCAGTACTTC.

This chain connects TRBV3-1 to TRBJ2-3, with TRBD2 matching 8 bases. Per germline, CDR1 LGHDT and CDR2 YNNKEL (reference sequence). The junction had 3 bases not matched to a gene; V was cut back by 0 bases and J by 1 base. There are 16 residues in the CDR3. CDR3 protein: CASSQDSGVGTDTQYF. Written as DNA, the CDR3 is TGTGCCAGCAGCCAAGATAGCGGGGTTGGCACAGATACGCAGTATTTT.

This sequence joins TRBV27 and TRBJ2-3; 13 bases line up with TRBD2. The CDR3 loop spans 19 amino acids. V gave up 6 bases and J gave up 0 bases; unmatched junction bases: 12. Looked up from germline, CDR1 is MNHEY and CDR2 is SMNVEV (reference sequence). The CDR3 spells CASRLKRGLAGTSTDTQYF. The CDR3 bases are TGTGCCAGCAGACTTAAAAGGGGACTAGCGGGGACTAGCACAGATACGCAGTATTTT.

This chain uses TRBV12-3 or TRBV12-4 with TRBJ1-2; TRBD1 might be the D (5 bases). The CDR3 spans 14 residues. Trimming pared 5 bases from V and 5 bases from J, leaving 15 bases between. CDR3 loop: CASSVRESPYGYTF. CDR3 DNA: TGTGCCAGCAGTGTCAGGGAATCGCCTTATGGCTACACCTTC.

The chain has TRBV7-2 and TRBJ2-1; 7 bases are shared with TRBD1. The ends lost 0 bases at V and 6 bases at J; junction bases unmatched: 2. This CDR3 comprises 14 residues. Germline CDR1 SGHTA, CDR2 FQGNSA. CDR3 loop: CASSLASGGNEQFF. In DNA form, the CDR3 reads TGTGCCAGCAGCTTAGCGTCAGGGGGCAATGAGCAGTTCTTC.

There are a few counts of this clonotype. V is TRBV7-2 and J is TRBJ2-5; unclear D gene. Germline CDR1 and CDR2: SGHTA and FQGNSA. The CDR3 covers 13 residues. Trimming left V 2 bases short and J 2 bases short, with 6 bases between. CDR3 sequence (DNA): TGTGCCAGCAGCTTATTTCGACAAGAGACCCAGTACTTC. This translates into CASSLFRQETQYF.

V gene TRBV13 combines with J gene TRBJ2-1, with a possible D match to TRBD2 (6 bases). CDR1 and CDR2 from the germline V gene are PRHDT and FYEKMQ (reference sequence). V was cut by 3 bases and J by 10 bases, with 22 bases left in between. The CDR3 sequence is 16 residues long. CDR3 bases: TGTGCCAGCAGCTTGGGGGGTCAGGGAAGGGTCTTCGAGCAGTTCTTC. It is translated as CASSLGGQGRVFEQFF. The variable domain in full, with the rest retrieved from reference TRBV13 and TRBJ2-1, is AAGVIQSPRHLIKEKRETATLKCYPIPRHDTVYWYQQGPGQDPQFLISFYEKMQSDKGSIPDRFSAQQFSDYHSELNMSSLELGDSALYFCASSLGGQGRVFEQFFGPGTRLTVL.

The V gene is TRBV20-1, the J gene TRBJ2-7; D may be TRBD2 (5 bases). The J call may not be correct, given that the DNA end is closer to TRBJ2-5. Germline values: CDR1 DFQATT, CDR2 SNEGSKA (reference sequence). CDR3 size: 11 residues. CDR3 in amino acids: CSLRVEGTQYF. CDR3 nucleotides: TGCAGTCTTAGAGTCGAGGGGACCCAGTACTTC.

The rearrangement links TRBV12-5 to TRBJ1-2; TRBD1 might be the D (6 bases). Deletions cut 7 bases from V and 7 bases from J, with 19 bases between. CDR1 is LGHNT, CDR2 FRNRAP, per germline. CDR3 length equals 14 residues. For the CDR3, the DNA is TGTGCTAGTGCTCTAGCAACAGGGTTGGGTGGCTACACCTTC. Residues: CASALATGLGGYTF.

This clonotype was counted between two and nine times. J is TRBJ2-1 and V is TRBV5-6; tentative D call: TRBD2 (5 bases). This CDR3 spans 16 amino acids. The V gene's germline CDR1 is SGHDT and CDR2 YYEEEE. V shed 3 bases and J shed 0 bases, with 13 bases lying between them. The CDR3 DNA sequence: TGTGCCAGCAGCTACGGAGTGGGGAGCTCCTACAATGAGCAGTTCTTC. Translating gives CASSYGVGSSYNEQFF.

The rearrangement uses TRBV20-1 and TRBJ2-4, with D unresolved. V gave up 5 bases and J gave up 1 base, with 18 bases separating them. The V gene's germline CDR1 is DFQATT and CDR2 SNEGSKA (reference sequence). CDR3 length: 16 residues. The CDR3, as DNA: TGCAGTGCTCTTCCTCAGGATGGGTTGGCCAAAAACATTCAGTACTTC. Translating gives CSALPQDGLAKNIQYF.

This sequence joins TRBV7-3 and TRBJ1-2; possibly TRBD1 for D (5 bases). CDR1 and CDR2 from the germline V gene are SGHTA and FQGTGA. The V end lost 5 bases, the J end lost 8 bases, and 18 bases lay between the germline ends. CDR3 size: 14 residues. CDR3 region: CASSLNRDSEGYTF. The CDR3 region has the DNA TGTGCCAGCAGCCTAAACCGGGACTCTGAAGGCTACACCTTC.

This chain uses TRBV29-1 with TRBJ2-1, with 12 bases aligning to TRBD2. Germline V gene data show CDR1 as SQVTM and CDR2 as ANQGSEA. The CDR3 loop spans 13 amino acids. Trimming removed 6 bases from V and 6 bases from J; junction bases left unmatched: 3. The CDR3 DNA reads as TGCAGCGTCACTAGCGGGGGGACCAATGAGCAGTTCTTC. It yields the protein CSVTSGGTNEQFF.

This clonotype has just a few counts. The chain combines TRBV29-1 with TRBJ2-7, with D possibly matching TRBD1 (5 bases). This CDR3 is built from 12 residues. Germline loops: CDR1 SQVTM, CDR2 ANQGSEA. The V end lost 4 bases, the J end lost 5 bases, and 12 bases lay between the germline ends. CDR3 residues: CSVVQGGDEQYF. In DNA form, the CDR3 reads TGCAGCGTTGTGCAGGGCGGCGACGAGCAGTACTTC.

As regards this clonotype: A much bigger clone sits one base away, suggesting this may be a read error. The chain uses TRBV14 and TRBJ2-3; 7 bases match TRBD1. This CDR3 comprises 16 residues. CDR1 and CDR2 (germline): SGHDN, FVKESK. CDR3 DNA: TGTGCCGGCAGCCCATCGCCGGGACAGAGCACAGATACGCAGTATTTT. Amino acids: CAGSPSPGQSTDTQYF.

CDR3 protein: CSAPLVSTGELFF. The CDR3 nucleotides are TGCAGTGCTCCACTAGTAAGCACCGGGGAGCTGTTTTTT. This chain uses TRBV20-1 with TRBJ2-2; the D gene is possibly TRBD2 (5 bases). Trimming removed 5 bases at V and 4 bases at J, with 11 bases between. Germline CDR1 DFQATT, CDR2 SNEGSKA (reference sequence). This CDR3 spans 13 amino acids.

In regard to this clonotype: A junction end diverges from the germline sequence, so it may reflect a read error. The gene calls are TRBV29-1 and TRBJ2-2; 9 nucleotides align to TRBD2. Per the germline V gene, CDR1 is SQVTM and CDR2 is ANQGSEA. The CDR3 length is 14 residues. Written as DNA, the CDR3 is TGCAGTGTTGATCTAGCGGGGACCAAAGAGGAGCTGTTTTTT. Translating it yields CSVDLAGTKEELFF.

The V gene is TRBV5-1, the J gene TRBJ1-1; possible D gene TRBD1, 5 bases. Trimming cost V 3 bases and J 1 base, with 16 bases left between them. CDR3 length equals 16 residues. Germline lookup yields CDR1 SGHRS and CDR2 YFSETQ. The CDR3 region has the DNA TGCGCCAGCAGCTACGATGGGGGATTCGAGAACACTGAAGCTTTCTTT. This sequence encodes CASSYDGGFENTEAFF.

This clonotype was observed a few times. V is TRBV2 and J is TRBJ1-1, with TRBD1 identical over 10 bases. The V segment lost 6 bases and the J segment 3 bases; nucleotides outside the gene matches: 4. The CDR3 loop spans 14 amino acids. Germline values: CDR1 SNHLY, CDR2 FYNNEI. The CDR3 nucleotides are TGTGCCAGCAGGGCCGGGACAGGGGACACTGAAGCTTTCTTT. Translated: CASRAGTGDTEAFF.

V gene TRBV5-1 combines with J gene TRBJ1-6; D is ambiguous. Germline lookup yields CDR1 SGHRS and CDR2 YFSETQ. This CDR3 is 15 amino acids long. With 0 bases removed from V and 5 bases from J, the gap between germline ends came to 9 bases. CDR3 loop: CASSLGDRDNSPLHF. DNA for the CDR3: TGCGCCAGCAGCTTGGGAGACCGCGATAATTCACCCCTCCACTTT. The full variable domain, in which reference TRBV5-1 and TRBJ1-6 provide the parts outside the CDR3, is KAGVTQTPRYLIKTRGQQVTLSCSPISGHRSVSWYQQTPGQGLQFLFEYFSETQRNKGNFPGRFSGRQFSNSRSEMNVSTLELGDSALYLCASSLGDRDNSPLHFGNGTRLTVT.

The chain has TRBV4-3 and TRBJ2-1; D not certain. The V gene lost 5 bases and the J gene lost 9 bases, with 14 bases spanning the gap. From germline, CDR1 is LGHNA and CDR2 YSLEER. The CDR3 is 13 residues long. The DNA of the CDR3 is TGCGCCAGCAGCATACTAAGGGATGTTGAGCAGTTCTTC. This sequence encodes CASSILRDVEQFF.